One and the same sample provided the 26 T cell receptor beta chains below, sequenced in a study of T cells of healthy individuals (dated by TCRdb to between 2018 and 2020). Preparation of the library involved 5' RACE. Sequencer: Illumina MiSeq. The public reads were reprocessed in TCRdb via fastp at Q25 and MiXCR, keeping in-frame beta chains. Each record represents a unique CDR3 protein, reported with the most common genes and DNA among its rows. In all, the sample holds 55,000 to 65,000 distinct CDR3 sequences, and roughly 17% of those were seen once. The top ten clonotypes cover around 5.1% of the sample. The receptor set was obtained from a human donor in good health.

This clonotype was observed many times. V is TRBV19 and J is TRBJ1-1, with D perhaps matching TRBD1 (5 bases). The length of the CDR3 is 14 residues. The germline V gene has CDR1 LNHDA and CDR2 SQIVND (reference sequence). Trimming shortened V by 7 bases and J by 4 bases, and 16 bases separated the two germline ends. The CDR3 DNA is TGTGCCAGTACCCTCCAGGGCCGCGGCACTGAAGCTTTCTTT. This sequence encodes CASTLQGRGTEAFF.

The V call is TRBV11-1, the J call TRBJ2-3, with 13 bases lining up with TRBD2. V was clipped by 5 bases and J by 6 bases; unmatched bases: 8. Germline loops: CDR1 SGHAT, CDR2 FQDESV (reference sequence). The CDR3 is 16 amino acids. The CDR3 DNA follows: TGTGCCAGCAGCAGACTAGCGGGAGGTATAAGGGATACGCAGTATTTT. Its translation: CASSRLAGGIRDTQYF.

The chain uses TRBV12-3 or TRBV12-4 and TRBJ1-2; TRBD1 matches 7 bases. This CDR3 contains 11 residues. J lost 8 bases, V lost 6 bases, and 3 bases had no gene match. As DNA, the CDR3 is TGTGCCAGCAGAGACAGGGAAGGCTACACCTTC. Encoded protein: CASRDREGYTF.

This clonotype was picked up a small number of times. The gene calls are TRBV4-2 and TRBJ2-1; D may be TRBD1 (6 bases). There are 16 residues in the CDR3. Germline assignment: CDR1 LGHNA and CDR2 YNFKEQ. Trimming removed 2 bases at V and 6 bases at J, with 17 bases between. This CDR3 reads CASSQPDRLVSNEQFF. The CDR3 DNA follows: TGTGCCAGCAGCCAACCCGACAGGTTGGTGTCCAATGAGCAGTTCTTC.

This clonotype was detected ten times or more. The chain joins TRBV4-1 to TRBJ2-1; TRBD2 matches at 8 bases. V was pared by 6 bases and J by 2 bases, with 9 bases of the junction left unmatched. There are 16 residues in the CDR3. From germline, CDR1 is MGHRA and CDR2 YSYEKL. As DNA, the CDR3 is TGCGCCAGCAGTCAACCCGGGCGGGGGGCCTACAATGAGCAGTTCTTC. As protein: CASSQPGRGAYNEQFF.

This clonotype was seen ten or more times. V and J are TRBV27 and TRBJ2-7, with D possibly TRBD2 on 5 matching bases. The germline V and J ends were trimmed by 3 bases and 6 bases, with 15 bases remaining between them. Germline V lookup: CDR1 MNHEY, CDR2 SMNVEV (reference sequence). This CDR3 is built from 14 residues. The CDR3 is CASSLIGAEVEQYF. The CDR3 nucleotides read TGTGCCAGCAGTTTGATTGGAGCGGAGGTCGAGCAGTACTTC.

This clonotype has more than one count but fewer than ten. The chain uses TRBV30 and TRBJ2-3, with D hard to call. This CDR3 spans 12 amino acids. Per germline, CDR1 GTSNPN and CDR2 SVGIG (reference sequence). V lost 2 bases, J lost 1 base, and 4 bases lay in between. The DNA of the CDR3 is TGTGCCTGGAGTCTGGGCACAGATACGCAGTATTTT. Translating gives CAWSLGTDTQYF.

This clonotype was seen repeatedly, ten times or more. The chain employs TRBV12-3 or TRBV12-4 and TRBJ1-4; weak D call: TRBD1 (5 bases). The CDR3 extends over 15 amino acids. V was clipped by 3 bases and J by 3 bases, with 11 bases between them. CDR3 nucleotide sequence: TGTGCCAGCAGTTTCGGCGGGGGAGCTAATGAAAAACTGTTTTTT. Its translation is CASSFGGGANEKLFF.

Concerning this clonotype itself: A clone one base away is much larger, so this may be a read error. The J gene is TRBJ2-1, the V gene TRBV13, with TRBD2 as a possible D gene (6 bases). V lost 5 bases and J lost 10, with 21 bases in between. The CDR3 loop spans 15 amino acids. CDR1 is PRHDT, CDR2 FYEKMQ, per germline (reference sequence). CDR3 nucleotides: TGTGCCAGCAGCCCAGAGCAGGAGGGCCGCGGAGAGCAGTTCTTC. It codes for CASSPEQEGRGEQFF.

This chain connects TRBV12-3 or TRBV12-4 to TRBJ1-1; D uncertain. This CDR3 comprises 13 residues. Trimming left V 3 bases short and J 6 bases short, with 11 bases between. CDR3 in amino acids: CASSFLLTAEAFF. The DNA for the CDR3 is TGTGCCAGCAGTTTTCTGTTAACGGCTGAAGCTTTCTTT.

This clonotype was recorded a few times. The J gene is TRBJ2-1, the V gene TRBV6-4, with 11 bases that match TRBD2. This CDR3 region has 16 residues. The V segment lost 2 bases and the J segment 5 bases; nucleotides outside the gene matches: 5. Germline CDR1 is MRHNA and CDR2 is SNTAGT. CDR3 coding DNA: TGTGCCAGCAGTGACAACCTAGCGGGGGGTCACAATGAGCAGTTCTTC. It specifies CASSDNLAGGHNEQFF.

A few counts support this clonotype. This chain uses TRBV5-1 with TRBJ1-2, with TRBD1 identical over 10 bases. The length of the CDR3 is 13 residues. The V and J ends lost 5 bases and 6 bases, in that order; junction bases with no gene match: 4. Germline loops: CDR1 SGHRS, CDR2 YFSETQ. CDR3 sequence (DNA): TGCGCCAGCAGTACGGGACAGGGGAATGGCTACACCTTC. Its protein product is CASSTGQGNGYTF.

This clonotype was counted at least ten times. V usage is TRBV20-1 and J usage is TRBJ2-1; TRBD2 matches 9 bases. Germline V lookup: CDR1 DFQATT, CDR2 SNEGSKA (reference sequence). The CDR3 has 14 amino acids. With 6 bases clipped from V and 9 bases from J, the junction kept 12 bases outside the gene matches. In nucleotides, the CDR3 is TGCAGTGCAAAAGCGGGGGGCGCCCTGGTTGAGCAGTTCTTC. It encodes CSAKAGGALVEQFF.

CDR3 nucleotide sequence: TGCAGTGCTAGAGAGGGGTCCTCCTACGAGCAGTACTTC. Residues: CSAREGSSYEQYF. The chain recombines TRBV20-1 with TRBJ2-7; D is undetermined. Germline V gene lookup returns CDR1 DFQATT and CDR2 SNEGSKA (reference sequence). Between the trimmed V and J ends, which lost 0 bases and 0 bases, there was a span of 6 bases. The CDR3 has 13 amino acids.

The rearrangement links TRBV29-1 to TRBJ2-3, with TRBD1 matching 7 bases. In germline, CDR1 is SQVTM, CDR2 ANQGSEA. The CDR3 has 16 residues. Germline trimming cut 1 base from V and 5 bases from J; bases unmatched to any gene: 12. In DNA form, the CDR3 reads TGCAGCGTTGAAGGGGCCGCACAGGGGAAGCGAGATACGCAGTATTTT. It specifies CSVEGAAQGKRDTQYF.

This chain connects TRBV29-1 to TRBJ1-2; possible D gene TRBD1, 5 bases. The CDR3 is 12 amino acids. Trimming cost V 3 bases and J 8 bases, with 13 bases left between them. From germline, CDR1 is SQVTM and CDR2 ANQGSEA. CDR3 amino acids: CSVEGGIGGYTF. The CDR3 nucleotides are TGCAGCGTTGAGGGGGGAATAGGAGGCTACACCTTC. The whole variable domain, remainder taken from reference TRBV29-1 and TRBJ1-2, is SAVISQKPSRDICQRGTSLTIQCQVDSQVTMMFWYRQQPGQSLTLIATANQGSEATYESGFVIDKFPISRPNLTFSTLTVSNMSPEDSSIYLCSVEGGIGGYTFGSGTRLTVV.

The chain joins TRBV5-1 to TRBJ2-5; the match to TRBD2 covers 8 bases. This CDR3 is 15 amino acids long. CDR1 is SGHRS and CDR2 is YFSETQ in the germline V gene. V trimming: 4 bases; J trimming: 1 base; junction bases outside the gene matches: 6. In DNA, the CDR3 is TGCGCCAGCAGCGGAGCGGGGGAACTCCAAGAGACCCAGTACTTC. Translating gives CASSGAGELQETQYF.

This clonotype has only a few counts. The chain recombines TRBV7-3 with TRBJ2-2; D is ambiguous. The V gene lost 6 bases and the J gene lost 6 bases, with 11 bases spanning the gap. The length of the CDR3 is 13 residues. Germline CDR1 is SGHTA and CDR2 is FQGTGA. The CDR3 reads CASRPVGSGELFF. In nucleotides, the CDR3 is TGTGCCAGCAGGCCGGTGGGATCCGGGGAGCTGTTTTTT.

For this clonotype: Since a much larger clone is just one base distant, this may be a read error. The chain combines TRBV3-1 with TRBJ2-2; no clear D. Trimming took off 4 bases at V and 2 bases at J, with 5 bases between the two ends. The CDR3 covers 13 residues. CDR1 LGHDT and CDR2 YNNKEL come from the germline V gene (reference sequence). CDR3 nucleotides: TGTGCCAGCAGCCCCCACAACACCGGGGAGCTGTTTTTT. The encoded protein is CASSPHNTGELFF.

This clonotype was observed a few times. V and J are TRBV15 and TRBJ2-5; D is tentatively TRBD1 or TRBD2 (5 bases each). The CDR3 spans 15 residues. The germline gives CDR1 LNHNV, CDR2 YYDKDF (reference sequence). The V and J ends lost 5 bases and 4 bases respectively, with 17 bases between them. CDR3 protein: CATSGIMGEPETQYF. Written as DNA, the CDR3 is TGTGCCACCAGCGGAATCATGGGGGAACCAGAGACCCAGTACTTC.

This clonotype has a count of ten or more. The chain recombines TRBV28 with TRBJ1-4; 7 bases match TRBD1. Germline V gene lookup returns CDR1 MDHEN and CDR2 SYDVKM. This CDR3 comprises 15 residues. The junction had 3 bases not matched to a gene; V was cut back by 3 bases and J by 2 bases. As DNA, the CDR3 is TGTGCCAGCAGTTTTGAGGGGGCGACTAATGAAAAACTGTTTTTT. Amino acids: CASSFEGATNEKLFF.

Ten or more counts support this clonotype. This chain connects TRBV20-1 to TRBJ2-5; D might be TRBD2 (8 bases). V lost 4 bases and J 10 bases, leaving 16 bases between the germline ends. Germline V CDR1 and CDR2: DFQATT, SNEGSKA (reference sequence). The CDR3 contains 12 residues. The CDR3 DNA reads TGCAGTGCTAATAGCGGGACAGCTGACCAGTACTTC. Residues: CSANSGTADQYF.

The CDR3: CASSFNGAGQPQHF. The CDR3 DNA sequence: TGTGCCAGCAGCTTTAACGGGGCTGGTCAGCCCCAGCATTTT. This sequence joins TRBV7-2 and TRBJ1-5; possibly TRBD1 for D (5 bases). Germline assignment: CDR1 SGHTA and CDR2 FQGNSA. V lost 3 bases and J 6 bases, leaving 12 bases between the germline ends. This CDR3 has 14 amino acids.

The table lists this clonotype with many counts. V usage is TRBV2 and J usage is TRBJ1-5; TRBD1 is a possible D gene (6 bases). Germline V gene lookup returns CDR1 SNHLY and CDR2 FYNNEI. The CDR3 runs to 14 residues. V was shortened by 6 bases and J by 6 bases, with 15 bases between the two germline ends. The CDR3 is CASRAGQSSQPQHF. DNA for the CDR3: TGTGCCAGCAGGGCCGGACAGTCTAGTCAGCCCCAGCATTTT.

Judged by abundance, this clonotype is medium-sized. The rearrangement joins TRBV6-5 to TRBJ2-7; no firm D call. Trimming shortened V by 0 bases and J by 3 bases, and 9 bases separated the two germline ends. The CDR3 loop spans 14 amino acids. Germline loops: CDR1 MNHEY, CDR2 SVGAGI. DNA for the CDR3: TGTGCCAGCAGTTACTCCCGGTCGTACTACGAGCAGTACTTC. It is translated as CASSYSRSYYEQYF.

This clonotype turned up a few times. The chain carries TRBV9 and TRBJ1-1; TRBD1 matches at 8 bases. Trimming took 2 bases from V and 2 from J; bases not matched to a gene: 5. CDR3 length: 15 amino acids. Germline loops: CDR1 SGDLS, CDR2 YYNGEE. CDR3 DNA: TGTGCCAGCAGCGTCGACAGGGGCCCTAACACTGAAGCTTTCTTT. Amino acid sequence: CASSVDRGPNTEAFF.